These 2 T cell receptor beta chains share one sample of origin, sequenced in a study of cytomegalovirus exposure and HLA in healthy donors. PCR amplification relied on 60 Vbeta primers (plus 13 Jbeta primers). Clones were sequenced by immunoSEQ multiplex PCR, and TCRdb holds only the in-frame ones, with some missing. The profile covers about 240,000 clones, with approximately 85% appearing a single time and around 0.23% taken by the ten largest. The specimen sequenced was PBMCs. The receptors shown here come from a girl aged 2 to 9 in good health and CMV-seronegative.

The rearrangement uses TRBV27 and TRBJ1-2; 7 bases are a match to TRBD1. This CDR3 contains 15 residues. Germline CDR1 is MNHEY and CDR2 is SMNVEV (reference sequence). V gave up 6 bases and J gave up 8 bases; unmatched junction bases: 15. CDR3 DNA sequence: TGTGCCAGCAGCTCCCCGGGTTCAGGGGGTTACGGCTACACCTTC. This sequence encodes CASSSPGSGGYGYTF.

The V and J genes are TRBV7-2 and TRBJ2-7; D call uncertain. The CDR3 loop spans 13 amino acids. The V gene's germline CDR1 is SGHTA and CDR2 FQGNSA. V lost 5 bases and J 2 bases, leaving 10 bases between the germline ends. CDR3 sequence: CASSPTPTYEQYF. The CDR3 bases are TGTGCCAGCAGCCCGACACCCACCTACGAGCAGTACTTC.